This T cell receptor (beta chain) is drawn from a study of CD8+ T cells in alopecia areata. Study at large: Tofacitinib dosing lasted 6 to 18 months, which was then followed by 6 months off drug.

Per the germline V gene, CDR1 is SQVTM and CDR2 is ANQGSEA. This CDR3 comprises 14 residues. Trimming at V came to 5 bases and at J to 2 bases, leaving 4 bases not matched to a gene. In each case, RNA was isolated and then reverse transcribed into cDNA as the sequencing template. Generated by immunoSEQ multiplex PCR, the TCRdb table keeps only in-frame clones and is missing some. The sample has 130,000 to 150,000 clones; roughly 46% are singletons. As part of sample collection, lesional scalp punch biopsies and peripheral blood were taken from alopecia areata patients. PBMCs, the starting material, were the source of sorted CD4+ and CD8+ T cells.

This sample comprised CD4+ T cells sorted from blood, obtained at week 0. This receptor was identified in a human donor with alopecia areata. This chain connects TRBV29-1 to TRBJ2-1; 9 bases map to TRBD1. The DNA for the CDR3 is TGCAGCGTTCCGGGACAGGGAGCCTACAATGAGCAGTTCTTC. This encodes CSVPGQGAYNEQFF.